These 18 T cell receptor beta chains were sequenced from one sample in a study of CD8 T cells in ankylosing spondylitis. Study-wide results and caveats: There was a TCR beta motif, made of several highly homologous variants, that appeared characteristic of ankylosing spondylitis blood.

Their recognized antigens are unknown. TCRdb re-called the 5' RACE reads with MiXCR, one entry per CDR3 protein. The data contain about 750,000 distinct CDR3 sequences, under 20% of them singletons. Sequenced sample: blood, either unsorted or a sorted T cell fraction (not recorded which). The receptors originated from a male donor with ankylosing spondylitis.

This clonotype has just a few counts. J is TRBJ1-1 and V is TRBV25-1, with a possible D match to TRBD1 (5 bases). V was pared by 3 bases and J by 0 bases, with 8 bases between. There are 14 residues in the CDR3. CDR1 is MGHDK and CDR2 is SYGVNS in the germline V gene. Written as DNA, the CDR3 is TGTGCCAGCAGTGACCAGGGACTGAACACTGAAGCTTTCTTT. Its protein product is CASSDQGLNTEAFF. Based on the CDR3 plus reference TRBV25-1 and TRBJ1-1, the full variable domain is EADIYQTPRYLVIGTGKKITLECSQTMGHDKMYWYQQDPGMELHLIHYSYGVNSTEKGDLSSESTVSRIRTEHFPLTLESARPSHTSQYLCASSDQGLNTEAFFGQGTRLTVV.

The CDR3 DNA reads TGTGCCAGCAGCCAGGGGGCCCCGGGGGAGCAGTTCTTC. This sequence encodes CASSQGAPGEQFF. The chain employs TRBV7-9 and TRBJ2-1; TRBD1 matches at 8 bases. Germline trimming cut 5 bases from V and 10 bases from J; bases unmatched to any gene: 7. CDR1 SEHNR and CDR2 FQNEAQ come from the germline V gene (reference sequence). This CDR3 has 13 residues.

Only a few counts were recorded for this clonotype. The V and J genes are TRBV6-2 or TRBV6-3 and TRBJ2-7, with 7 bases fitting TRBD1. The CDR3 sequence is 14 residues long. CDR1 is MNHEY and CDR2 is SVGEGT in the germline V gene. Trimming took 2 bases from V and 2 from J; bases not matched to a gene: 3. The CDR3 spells CASSYGQDPYEQYF. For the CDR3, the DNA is TGTGCCAGCAGTTACGGACAGGACCCCTACGAGCAGTACTTC.

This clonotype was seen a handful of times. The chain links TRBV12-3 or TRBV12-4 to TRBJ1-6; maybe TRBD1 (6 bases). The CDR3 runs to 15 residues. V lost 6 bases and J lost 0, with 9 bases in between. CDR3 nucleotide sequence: TGTGCCAGCAGACAGGGTCGCTCCTATAATTCACCCCTCCACTTT. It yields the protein CASRQGRSYNSPLHF.

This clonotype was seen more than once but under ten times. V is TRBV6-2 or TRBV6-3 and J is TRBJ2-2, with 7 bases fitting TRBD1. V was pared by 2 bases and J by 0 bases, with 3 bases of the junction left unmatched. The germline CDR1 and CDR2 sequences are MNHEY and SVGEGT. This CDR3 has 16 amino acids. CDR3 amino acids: CASSYGGTANTGELFF. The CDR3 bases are TGTGCCAGCAGTTACGGTGGGACAGCGAACACCGGGGAGCTGTTTTTT.

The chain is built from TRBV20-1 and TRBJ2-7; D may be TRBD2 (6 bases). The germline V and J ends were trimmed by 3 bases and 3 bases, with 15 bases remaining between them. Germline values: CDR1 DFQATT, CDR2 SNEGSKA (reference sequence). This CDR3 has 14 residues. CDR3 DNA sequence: TGCAGTGCTAGCGCGTGGGAGGCGGACTACGAGCAGTACTTC. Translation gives CSASAWEADYEQYF.

CDR3 in amino acids: CASRQETGANYSNQPQHF. As DNA, the CDR3 is TGTGCCAGCAGGCAAGAGACAGGGGCCAACTATAGCAATCAGCCCCAGCATTTT. This chain uses TRBV11-1 with TRBJ1-5; the match to TRBD1 covers 8 bases. Germline V CDR1 and CDR2: SGHAT, FQDESV (reference sequence). V lost 6 bases and J lost 0; bases outside the gene matches: 13. This CDR3 region has 18 residues.

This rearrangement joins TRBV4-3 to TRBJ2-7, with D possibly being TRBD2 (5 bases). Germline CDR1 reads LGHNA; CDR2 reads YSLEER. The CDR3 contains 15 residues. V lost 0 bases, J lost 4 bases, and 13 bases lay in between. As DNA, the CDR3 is TGCGCCAGCAGCCAAGATGGAGGCGGCGAATACGAGCAGTACTTC. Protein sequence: CASSQDGGGEYEQYF.

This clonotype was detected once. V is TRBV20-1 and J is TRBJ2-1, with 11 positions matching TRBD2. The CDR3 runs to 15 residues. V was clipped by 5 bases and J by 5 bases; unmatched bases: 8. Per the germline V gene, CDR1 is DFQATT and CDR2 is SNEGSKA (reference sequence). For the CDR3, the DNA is TGCAGTGCTCGAATAGCGGGAGGGGTCCACAATGAGCAGTTCTTC. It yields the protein CSARIAGGVHNEQFF.

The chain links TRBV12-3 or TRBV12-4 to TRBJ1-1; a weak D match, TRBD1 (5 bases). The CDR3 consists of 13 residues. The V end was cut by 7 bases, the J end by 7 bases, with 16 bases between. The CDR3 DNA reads TGTGCCAGCACCCTGACAGCGAAACATGAAGCTTTCTTT. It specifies CASTLTAKHEAFF.

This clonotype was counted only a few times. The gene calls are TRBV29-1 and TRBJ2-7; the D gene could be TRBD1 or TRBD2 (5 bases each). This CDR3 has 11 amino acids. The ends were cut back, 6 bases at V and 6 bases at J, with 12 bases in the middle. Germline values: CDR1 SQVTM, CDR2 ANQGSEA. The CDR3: CSVWGTGEQYF. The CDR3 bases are TGCAGCGTCTGGGGGACGGGCGAGCAGTACTTC.

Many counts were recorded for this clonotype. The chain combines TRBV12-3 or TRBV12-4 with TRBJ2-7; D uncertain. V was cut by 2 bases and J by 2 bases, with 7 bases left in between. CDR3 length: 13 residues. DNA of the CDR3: TGTGCCAGCAGTTTAACAGAAGCCTACGAGCAGTACTTC. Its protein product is CASSLTEAYEQYF.

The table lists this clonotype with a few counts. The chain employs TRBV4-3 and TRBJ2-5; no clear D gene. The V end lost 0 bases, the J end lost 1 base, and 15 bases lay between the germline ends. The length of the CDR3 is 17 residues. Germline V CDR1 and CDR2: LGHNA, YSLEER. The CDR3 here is CASSQDMAYGPQETQYF. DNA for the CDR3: TGCGCCAGCAGCCAAGATATGGCTTACGGGCCCCAAGAGACCCAGTACTTC.

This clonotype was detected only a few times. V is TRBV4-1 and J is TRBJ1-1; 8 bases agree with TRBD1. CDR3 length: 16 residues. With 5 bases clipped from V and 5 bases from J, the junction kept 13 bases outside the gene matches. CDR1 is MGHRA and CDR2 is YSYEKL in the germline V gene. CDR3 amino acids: CASSSTDRGFRTEAFF. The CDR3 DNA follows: TGCGCCAGCAGCTCAACAGACAGGGGTTTTCGGACTGAAGCTTTCTTT.

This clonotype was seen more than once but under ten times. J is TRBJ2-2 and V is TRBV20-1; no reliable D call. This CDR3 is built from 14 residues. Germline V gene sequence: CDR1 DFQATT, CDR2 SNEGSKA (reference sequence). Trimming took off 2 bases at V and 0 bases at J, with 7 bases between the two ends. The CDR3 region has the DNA TGCAGTGCTAGATGGGGAACGAACACCGGGGAGCTGTTTTTT. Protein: CSARWGTNTGELFF.

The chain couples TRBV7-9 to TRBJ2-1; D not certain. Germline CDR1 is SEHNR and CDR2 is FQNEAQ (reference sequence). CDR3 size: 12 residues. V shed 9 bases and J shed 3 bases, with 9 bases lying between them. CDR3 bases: TGTGCCAGTACCTTTAGCTACAATGAGCAGTTCTTC. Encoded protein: CASTFSYNEQFF. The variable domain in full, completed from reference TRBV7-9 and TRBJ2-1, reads DTGVSQNPRHKITKRGQNVTFRCDPISEHNRLYWYRQTLGQGPEFLTYFQNEAQLEKSRLLSDRFSAERPKGSFSTLEIQRTEQGDSAMYLCASTFSYNEQFFGPGTRLTVL.

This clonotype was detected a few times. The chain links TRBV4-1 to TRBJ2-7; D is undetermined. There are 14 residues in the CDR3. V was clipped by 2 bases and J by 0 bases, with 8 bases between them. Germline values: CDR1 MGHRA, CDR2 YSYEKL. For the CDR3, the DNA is TGCGCCAGCAGCCAACCTCCGGACTCCTACGAGCAGTACTTC. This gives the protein CASSQPPDSYEQYF.

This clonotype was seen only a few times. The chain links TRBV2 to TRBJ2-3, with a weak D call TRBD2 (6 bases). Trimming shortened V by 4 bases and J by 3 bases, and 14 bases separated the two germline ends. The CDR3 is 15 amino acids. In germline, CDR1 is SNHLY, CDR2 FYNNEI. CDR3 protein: CASSVPGANTDTQYF. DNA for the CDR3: TGTGCCAGCAGTGTGCCGGGAGCCAATACAGATACGCAGTATTTT.